Listed below are T cell receptor beta chains from one sample, sequenced in a study of T cell repertoires in cytomegalovirus infection. TCRdb re-derived calls from the reads in MiXCR, one entry per CDR3 protein. The sample carries 900,000 to 950,000 distinct CDR3 sequences, approximately 32% recorded once. Antigens for these TCRs are unknown. The sample here was cultured CD8+ T cells from PBMCs, taken from culture after CMV antigen stimulation. All receptors derive from a human donor in good health (CMV status not recorded). Some clones in this sample may be carry-over from other donors' samples. Both conserved end residues are part of each CDR3. D genes are given only for firm matches. Only some rows state a clone size, as once, few, many or a class for expanded clones.

D gene,V gene,J gene,clone size,CDR3 DNA,CDR3 protein
TRBD1,TRBV4-1,TRBJ1-1,-,TGCGCCAGCAGCCAGGTGGGACAGGGGGACACTGAAGCTTTCTTT,CASSQVGQGDTEAFF
TRBD2,TRBV11-2,TRBJ2-1,-,TGTGCCAGCAGATCGACTAGCGGGGGCCTGTCCTCCTACAATGAGCAGTTCTTC,CASRSTSGGLSSYNEQFF
-,TRBV6-5,TRBJ2-5,-,TGTGCCATCGGACACACAGAAGAGACCCAGTACTTC,CAIGHTEETQYF
-,TRBV30,TRBJ2-7,once,TGTGCCTGGACCGGACTCGAGCAGTACTTC,CAWTGLEQYF
-,TRBV4-1,TRBJ2-1,few,TGCGCCAGCAGACTCTCCAGGGATCCGCGGTATGAGCAGTTCTTC,CASRLSRDPRYEQFF
-,TRBV11-1,TRBJ2-1,-,TGTGCCAGCAGCTTACGAAGGGGGAGGGACAATGAGCAGTTCTTC,CASSLRRGRDNEQFF
-,TRBV14,TRBJ2-1,few,TGTGCCAGCAGCCAGCGGCGCGGGGTGAATGAGCAGTTCTTC,CASSQRRGVNEQFF
TRBD1,TRBV15,TRBJ1-5,few,TGTGCCACCAGCTCTTTGGACAGGGCCCGAAGGCAGCCCCAGCATTTT,CATSSLDRARRQPQHF
-,TRBV27,TRBJ2-3,many,TGTGCCAGCAGTTTCCGGCCCCACTTCACAGATACGCAGTATTTT,CASSFRPHFTDTQYF
TRBD1,TRBV7-6,TRBJ2-1,few,TGTGCCAGCAGCTTAGTAGGGGACAGGGGGAATGAGCAGTTCTTC,CASSLVGDRGNEQFF
TRBD1,TRBV7-9,TRBJ2-1,-,TGTGCCAGCAGCTATCTGGACAGGGCTTCCAATGAGCAGTTCTTC,CASSYLDRASNEQFF
-,TRBV6-1,TRBJ1-5,few,TGTGCCAGCAGTGGGCTGAAAGGGGGCAATCAGCCCCAGCATTTT,CASSGLKGGNQPQHF
-,TRBV11-2,TRBJ2-3,-,TGTGCCAGCAGCCCCTACCCCCCAGGGACAGATACGCAGTATTTT,CASSPYPPGTDTQYF
TRBD1,TRBV11-2,TRBJ1-4,-,TGTGCCAGCATCAAAAGCGGGCAGGGGGTGGCTAATGAAAAACTGTTTTTT,CASIKSGQGVANEKLFF
-,TRBV7-2,TRBJ1-6,few,TGTGCCAGCAGCTTGGGAACACCCCTCCACTTT,CASSLGTPLHF
TRBD1,TRBV7-9,TRBJ1-4,few,TGTGCCAGCAGCCCTTACGACAGGGTGGGTCCAACTAATGAAAAACTGTTTTTT,CASSPYDRVGPTNEKLFF
-,TRBV7-8,TRBJ2-1,-,TGTGCCAGCAGCTTCCCGGAGCCTGGGGGCAATGAGCAGTTCTTC,CASSFPEPGGNEQFF
TRBD2,TRBV2,TRBJ2-3,few,TGTGCCAGCAGACCGGACAGTTCGAAGCGGGGGGATACGCAGTATTTT,CASRPDSSKRGDTQYF
-,TRBV6-2/TRBV6-3,TRBJ2-1,-,TGTGCCAGCCGGGCGACGGGGGTTGAGCAGTTCTTC,CASRATGVEQFF
TRBD1,TRBV10-3,TRBJ1-2,-,TGTGCCATCCTAGGGCAGGGGGCCTTAGGCTATGGCTACACCTTC,CAILGQGALGYGYTF
-,TRBV19,TRBJ2-7,-,TGTGCCAGTAGTATGGTCCCGGCAGCCTACGAGCAGTACTTC,CASSMVPAAYEQYF
-,TRBV6-1,TRBJ1-5,many,TGTGCCAGCAGGGCCCGGGCGGGCAATCAGCCCCAGCATTTT,CASRARAGNQPQHF
TRBD1,TRBV6-5,TRBJ1-2,few,TGTGCCAGCAGTTACAGGGACAGGGAAAGGCATGGCTACACCTTC,CASSYRDRERHGYTF
TRBD2,TRBV7-9,TRBJ2-1,few,TGTGCCAGCAGCTTTGGGCCTAGCGGGGCGGAAGAGCAGTTCTTC,CASSFGPSGAEEQFF
TRBD1,TRBV7-9,TRBJ1-1,many,TGTGCCAGCAGCCCGCCCGGACAGGGCTTGAACACTGAAGCTTTCTTT,CASSPPGQGLNTEAFF
TRBD2,TRBV7-9,TRBJ2-2,-,TGTGCCAGCAGCCACCATAGCGGGGCGGTCGGGGAGCTGTTTTTT,CASSHHSGAVGELFF
TRBD1,TRBV7-6,TRBJ1-1,many,TGTGCCAGCAGCCCAGGGACAGCCATGAACACTGAAGCTTTCTTT,CASSPGTAMNTEAFF
TRBD2,TRBV20-1,TRBJ2-3,few,TGCAGTGCGGAACAACCGGGACTAGCGGGGGGTTTAGGGAGCACAGATACGCAGTATTTT,CSAEQPGLAGGLGSTDTQYF